This T cell receptor (beta chain) was identified during a study of CD8+CD57+ T cells in acquired aplastic anemia. The CDR3 has 16 amino acids. Germline lookup yields CDR1 LNHDA and CDR2 SQIVND (reference sequence). With respect to this clonotype: One base away lies a much larger clone, so this may be a sequencing read error.

Template material for TCR beta VDJ and CDR3 profiling consisted of genomic DNA. TCRdb re-called the reads through MiXCR, storing one row per CDR3 protein. Seen here are hundreds of thousands of distinct CDR3 sequences, approximately 33% observed once, and the top ten hold approximately 0.82%. Selection for sequencing was limited to patients who had shown CD8+CD57+ cell expansion by flow cytometry. V usage is TRBV19 and J usage is TRBJ1-6, with unresolved D. Sequenced sample: sorted CD4+, CD8+, or CD8+CD57+ T cells (not recorded which) from PBMCs. The sequence derives from a human donor with aplastic anemia. The CDR3 sequence: CASSIDGVFYNPPLHF. DNA for the CDR3: TGTGCCAGTAGTATAGATGGCGTCTTCTATAATCCACCCCTCCACTTT. Supplemented by reference TRBV19 and TRBJ1-6, the full variable domain reads DGGITQSPKYLFRKEGQNVTLSCEQNLNHDAMYWYRQDPGQGLRLIYYSQIVNDFQKGDIAEGYSVSREKKESFPLTVTSAQKNPTAFYLCASSIDGVFYNPPLHFGNGTRLTVT.